Listed below are T cell receptor beta chains from one sample, sequenced in a study of T cell changes during pregnancy in multiple sclerosis. The data were produced by immunoSEQ multiplex PCR, yet TCRdb's version contains in-frame clones alone and is incomplete. Of roughly 68,000 clones in the sample, under 95% are singletons; the top ten hold over 1.3%. The sample was peripheral blood, taken in the second trimester of pregnancy. The source is a female donor in good health, enrolled as a control in a pregnancy study. The CDR3 runs from the conserved cysteine through the conserved F or W. Each record gives: D gene, J gene, clone size, V gene, CDR3 protein, CDR3 DNA. The D gene is left open where the match is weak. The size field is filled for only some rows; it gives once, few, many or a size class.

d_call: TRBD2
j_call: TRBJ2-3
clone_size: -
v_call: TRBV6-4
cdr3_aa: CASSDGSGGGTDTQYF
cdr3_nt: TGTGCCAGCAGTGACGGCAGCGGGGGGGGCACAGATACGCAGTATTTT

d_call: -
j_call: TRBJ1-5
clone_size: -
v_call: TRBV4-1
cdr3_aa: CASSQDYIYSNQPQHF
cdr3_nt: TGCGCCAGCAGCCAAGATTACATTTATAGCAATCAGCCCCAGCATTTT

d_call: TRBD2
j_call: TRBJ2-3
clone_size: -
v_call: TRBV5-1
cdr3_aa: CASSPRAGGSDTQYF
cdr3_nt: TGCGCCAGCAGCCCTCGAGCGGGAGGGTCAGATACGCAGTATTTT

d_call: TRBD2
j_call: TRBJ2-3
clone_size: -
v_call: TRBV27
cdr3_aa: CASALAGGDTDTQYF
cdr3_nt: TGTGCCAGCGCGCTAGCGGGGGGGGATACAGATACGCAGTATTTT

d_call: -
j_call: TRBJ2-1
clone_size: -
v_call: TRBV21-1
cdr3_aa: CASSKGTSGRVYEQFF
cdr3_nt: TGTGCCAGCAGCAAAGGGACTAGCGGGAGAGTGTATGAGCAGTTCTTC

d_call: TRBD2
j_call: TRBJ2-4
clone_size: -
v_call: TRBV28
cdr3_aa: CASSLPSAGRDIQYF
cdr3_nt: TGTGCCAGCAGTTTGCCCTCGGCGGGGAGGGACATTCAGTACTTC

d_call: -
j_call: TRBJ1-4
clone_size: -
v_call: TRBV18
cdr3_aa: CASSPLGGEGKKLFF
cdr3_nt: TGTGCCAGCTCACCACTCGGAGGGGAGGGAAAAAAACTGTTTTTT

d_call: TRBD1
j_call: TRBJ2-5
clone_size: -
v_call: TRBV5-1
cdr3_aa: CASSFSTGWPETQYF
cdr3_nt: TGCGCCAGCAGCTTCTCGACAGGGTGGCCAGAGACCCAGTACTTC

d_call: TRBD2
j_call: TRBJ2-1
clone_size: -
v_call: TRBV6-5
cdr3_aa: CASSRDSGPLGKQFF
cdr3_nt: TGTGCCAGCAGTAGAGATAGCGGGCCCCTTGGGAAGCAGTTCTTC

d_call: TRBD1
j_call: TRBJ2-7
clone_size: -
v_call: TRBV11-1
cdr3_aa: CASSGRDREPHATEQYF
cdr3_nt: TGTGCCAGCAGCGGCCGGGACAGGGAGCCTCATGCTACCGAGCAGTACTTC

d_call: -
j_call: TRBJ2-1
clone_size: -
v_call: TRBV10-3
cdr3_aa: CAISEEPGLDEQFF
cdr3_nt: TGTGCCATCAGTGAGGAGCCGGGACTCGATGAGCAGTTCTTC

d_call: -
j_call: TRBJ1-4
clone_size: -
v_call: TRBV18
cdr3_aa: CASSLLSPYEKLFF
cdr3_nt: TGTGCCAGCTCACTACTTTCCCCTTATGAAAAACTGTTTTTT

d_call: TRBD1
j_call: TRBJ1-2
clone_size: once
v_call: TRBV5-1
cdr3_aa: CASSPGQGLGYTF
cdr3_nt: TGCGCCAGCAGCCCGGGACAGGGTCTTGGCTACACCTTC

d_call: TRBD2
j_call: TRBJ2-5
clone_size: few
v_call: TRBV5-1
cdr3_aa: CASSPGLAGGRVETQYF
cdr3_nt: TGCGCCAGCAGCCCCGGACTAGCGGGAGGACGGGTGGAGACCCAGTACTTC

d_call: -
j_call: TRBJ1-2
clone_size: -
v_call: TRBV7-9
cdr3_aa: CASSPNNYGYTF
cdr3_nt: TGTGCCAGCAGCCCAAATAACTATGGCTACACCTTC

d_call: TRBD2
j_call: TRBJ2-1
clone_size: -
v_call: TRBV4-1
cdr3_aa: CASSQAPGLGGNEQFF
cdr3_nt: TGCGCCAGCAGCCAAGCCCCGGGACTAGGTGGCAATGAGCAGTTCTTC

d_call: TRBD1
j_call: TRBJ2-7
clone_size: -
v_call: TRBV6-5
cdr3_aa: CASRTSGTGSYEQYF
cdr3_nt: TGTGCCAGCAGGACCTCCGGGACAGGATCCTACGAGCAGTACTTC

d_call: -
j_call: TRBJ1-1
clone_size: -
v_call: TRBV5-4
cdr3_aa: CASSLGAGAGTEAFF
cdr3_nt: TGTGCCAGCAGCTTGGGGGCGGGGGCCGGCACTGAAGCTTTCTTT

d_call: -
j_call: TRBJ2-7
clone_size: -
v_call: TRBV18
cdr3_aa: CASSPIGTGSTYEQYF
cdr3_nt: TGTGCCAGCTCACCAATCGGCACAGGATCTACCTACGAGCAGTACTTC

d_call: TRBD1
j_call: TRBJ1-2
clone_size: -
v_call: TRBV7-2
cdr3_aa: CASSNRDSLRGYTF
cdr3_nt: TGTGCCAGCAGTAACCGGGACAGTCTTCGAGGCTACACCTTC

d_call: -
j_call: TRBJ1-2
clone_size: -
v_call: TRBV28
cdr3_aa: CASSPGVRVYGYTF
cdr3_nt: TGTGCCAGCAGCCCCGGGGTGAGGGTCTATGGCTACACCTTC

d_call: TRBD1
j_call: TRBJ1-4
clone_size: once
v_call: TRBV6-1
cdr3_aa: CASSVTGSEKLFF
cdr3_nt: TGTGCCAGCAGTGTGACAGGGAGTGAAAAACTGTTTTTT

d_call: -
j_call: TRBJ2-1
clone_size: -
v_call: TRBV21-1
cdr3_aa: CASSKRRGRGEGNEQFF
cdr3_nt: TGTGCCAGCAGCAAACGGAGGGGGCGCGGGGAAGGCAATGAGCAGTTCTTC

d_call: TRBD2
j_call: TRBJ2-3
clone_size: -
v_call: TRBV4-3
cdr3_aa: CASSLNLAGHSTDTQYF
cdr3_nt: TGCGCCAGCAGCCTCAACCTAGCGGGACATAGCACAGATACGCAGTATTTT

d_call: TRBD2
j_call: TRBJ2-1
clone_size: -
v_call: TRBV29-1
cdr3_aa: CSTETSGRGNEQFF
cdr3_nt: TGCAGCACCGAGACTAGCGGGAGGGGGAATGAGCAGTTCTTC

d_call: -
j_call: TRBJ1-3
clone_size: once
v_call: TRBV7-9
cdr3_aa: CASSPGISGNTIYF
cdr3_nt: TGTGCCAGCAGCCCAGGGATCTCTGGAAACACCATATATTTT

d_call: -
j_call: TRBJ2-3
clone_size: -
v_call: TRBV27
cdr3_aa: CASSPYHEGTDTQYF
cdr3_nt: TGTGCCAGCAGTCCCTACCATGAGGGAACAGATACGCAGTATTTT

d_call: -
j_call: TRBJ2-1
clone_size: once
v_call: TRBV7-2
cdr3_aa: CASSFDWNEQFF
cdr3_nt: TGTGCCAGCAGCTTCGACTGGAATGAGCAGTTCTTC

d_call: TRBD1
j_call: TRBJ1-1
clone_size: -
v_call: TRBV10-3
cdr3_aa: CAITKPDRGPNTEAFF
cdr3_nt: TGTGCCATCACCAAACCCGACAGGGGGCCCAACACTGAAGCTTTCTTT

d_call: TRBD2
j_call: TRBJ2-7
clone_size: -
v_call: TRBV19
cdr3_aa: CASSIVPGGSSYEQYF
cdr3_nt: TGTGCCAGTAGTATAGTCCCAGGCGGGAGCTCCTACGAGCAGTACTTC

d_call: -
j_call: TRBJ1-2
clone_size: -
v_call: TRBV5-4
cdr3_aa: CASSLHTYTNYGYTF
cdr3_nt: TGTGCCAGCAGCTTGCATACATATACTAACTATGGCTACACCTTC

d_call: -
j_call: TRBJ2-2
clone_size: -
v_call: TRBV28
cdr3_aa: CASSFPGGGSTGELFF
cdr3_nt: TGTGCCAGCAGTTTCCCAGGGGGCGGGAGCACCGGGGAGCTGTTTTTT

d_call: -
j_call: TRBJ2-2
clone_size: -
v_call: TRBV19
cdr3_aa: CASNRQSLRETNTGELFF
cdr3_nt: TGTGCCAGTAACCGACAATCGTTGCGGGAAACGAACACCGGGGAGCTGTTTTTT

d_call: -
j_call: TRBJ1-1
clone_size: -
v_call: TRBV7-3
cdr3_aa: CASSTGPNTEAFF
cdr3_nt: TGTGCCAGCAGCACAGGGCCGAACACTGAAGCTTTCTTT

d_call: -
j_call: TRBJ1-5
clone_size: -
v_call: TRBV6-5
cdr3_aa: CASSRDAVWQPQHF
cdr3_nt: TGTGCCAGCAGTCGCGACGCGGTCTGGCAGCCCCAGCATTTT